These T cell receptor beta chains were read from a single sample in a study of regulatory T cells in long-lasting Graves disease. Using its own MiXCR run on the multiplex PCR reads, TCRdb lists one record per CDR3 protein. The table lists approximately 540,000 distinct CDR3 sequences, 12% of them singletons. The same sample was also studied in work on T cells in Graves' hyperthyroidism and ophthalmopathy.

Sequenced material: peripheral blood mononuclear cells (PBMCs), taken at new diagnosis, from a patient treated with antithyroid drugs. These receptors were collected from a woman in her thirties with Graves disease. Each CDR3 is given with its conserved first and last residue. Each record gives: CDR3 protein, CDR3 DNA, clone size, J gene, D gene, V gene. D genes are given only for firm matches. Clone sizes are given selectively: once, few, many, or a class where the clone is expanded.

CDR3 protein: CSARTGLTEAFF
CDR3 DNA: TGCAGTGCTAGAACAGGCCTTACTGAAGCTTTCTTT
clone size: many
J gene: TRBJ1-1
D gene: NA
V gene: TRBV20-1

CDR3 protein: CASSLRTGGLKTQYF
CDR3 DNA: TGTGCCAGCAGTTTAAGGACAGGGGGCTTGAAGACCCAGTACTTC
clone size: many
J gene: TRBJ2-5
D gene: TRBD1
V gene: TRBV12-3/TRBV12-4

CDR3 protein: CASSTGGGANYGYTF
CDR3 DNA: TGTGCCAGCAGTACCGGAGGGGGAGCTAACTATGGCTACACCTTC
clone size: once
J gene: TRBJ1-2
D gene: NA
V gene: TRBV6-1

CDR3 protein: CASSLTGLGNYGYTF
CDR3 DNA: TGTGCCAGCAGCTTGACGGGCCTGGGGAACTATGGCTACACCTTC
clone size: many
J gene: TRBJ1-2
D gene: NA
V gene: TRBV11-1

CDR3 protein: CASSDSGTGDEQFF
CDR3 DNA: TGTGCCAGCAGCGACTCCGGCACAGGGGATGAGCAGTTCTTC
clone size: many
J gene: TRBJ2-1
D gene: TRBD1
V gene: TRBV28

CDR3 protein: CASSLGSNNEQFF
CDR3 DNA: TGCGCCAGCAGCCTGGGATCTAACAATGAGCAGTTCTTC
clone size: NA
J gene: TRBJ2-1
D gene: NA
V gene: TRBV5-1

CDR3 protein: CASSYGGAREKLFF
CDR3 DNA: TGTGCCAGCTCTTACGGAGGGGCTCGGGAAAAACTGTTTTTT
clone size: NA
J gene: TRBJ1-4
D gene: NA
V gene: TRBV18

CDR3 protein: CSADPRTSSNTEAFF
CDR3 DNA: TGCAGTGCGGATCCCAGGACCAGTTCTAACACTGAAGCTTTCTTT
clone size: many
J gene: TRBJ1-1
D gene: NA
V gene: TRBV20-1

CDR3 protein: CASSRQGQKDTQYF
CDR3 DNA: TGTGCCAGCTCACGGCAGGGCCAGAAGGATACGCAGTATTTT
clone size: few
J gene: TRBJ2-3
D gene: NA
V gene: TRBV18

CDR3 protein: CSARGLAGGKGNTGELFF
CDR3 DNA: TGCAGTGCTAGAGGACTAGCGGGAGGGAAGGGGAACACCGGGGAGCTGTTTTTT
clone size: NA
J gene: TRBJ2-2
D gene: TRBD2
V gene: TRBV20-1

CDR3 protein: CAGTGTNTEAFF
CDR3 DNA: TGTGCCGGAACAGGGACCAACACTGAAGCTTTCTTT
clone size: many
J gene: TRBJ1-1
D gene: NA
V gene: TRBV2

CDR3 protein: CATRAPGTGGHEQFF
CDR3 DNA: TGTGCCACCAGGGCTCCCGGGACAGGGGGGCATGAGCAGTTCTTC
clone size: many
J gene: TRBJ2-1
D gene: TRBD1
V gene: TRBV24-1

CDR3 protein: CTSSPTGHTGELFF
CDR3 DNA: TGTACCAGCAGCCCGACAGGGCACACCGGGGAGCTGTTTTTT
clone size: few
J gene: TRBJ2-2
D gene: TRBD1
V gene: TRBV13

CDR3 protein: CASSILPGADTQYF
CDR3 DNA: TGCGCCAGCAGCATATTACCTGGAGCAGATACGCAGTATTTT
clone size: few
J gene: TRBJ2-3
D gene: NA
V gene: TRBV5-1

CDR3 protein: CSASGRGDQGRYEQYF
CDR3 DNA: TGCAGCGCCTCGGGCAGGGGGGACCAGGGGAGGTACGAGCAGTACTTC
clone size: few
J gene: TRBJ2-7
D gene: NA
V gene: TRBV29-1

CDR3 protein: CASSFFVTSAVYEQYF
CDR3 DNA: TGTGCCAGCAGCTTTTTTGTTACTAGCGCCGTCTACGAGCAGTACTTC
clone size: many
J gene: TRBJ2-7
D gene: TRBD2
V gene: TRBV7-2

CDR3 protein: CASSFAGDGYTF
CDR3 DNA: TGTGCCAGCAGTTTTGCAGGGGACGGCTACACCTTC
clone size: many
J gene: TRBJ1-2
D gene: NA
V gene: TRBV12-3/TRBV12-4

CDR3 protein: CASKNRGLDNEAFF
CDR3 DNA: TGTGCCAGCAAAAACAGGGGGCTCGATAACGAAGCTTTCTTT
clone size: many
J gene: TRBJ1-1
D gene: TRBD1
V gene: TRBV6-1

CDR3 protein: CASSEASSGSGEQYF
CDR3 DNA: TGTGCCAGCAGTGAAGCTTCAAGCGGGAGTGGAGAGCAGTACTTC
clone size: once
J gene: TRBJ2-7
D gene: TRBD2
V gene: TRBV2

CDR3 protein: CASSQAGTAYNEQFF
CDR3 DNA: TGTGCCAGCAGCCAGGCCGGGACAGCCTACAATGAGCAGTTCTTC
clone size: NA
J gene: TRBJ2-1
D gene: TRBD1
V gene: TRBV3-1

CDR3 protein: CASSKLQGPWGYTF
CDR3 DNA: TGCGCCAGCAGCAAATTACAGGGTCCCTGGGGCTACACCTTC
clone size: few
J gene: TRBJ1-2
D gene: NA
V gene: TRBV5-1

CDR3 protein: CASSQVRGASQGYTF
CDR3 DNA: TGTGCCAGCAGCCAAGTACGGGGAGCAAGTCAGGGCTACACCTTC
clone size: many
J gene: TRBJ1-2
D gene: NA
V gene: TRBV4-2

CDR3 protein: CASSQPGYNSPLHF
CDR3 DNA: TGTGCCAGCAGCCAGCCAGGCTATAATTCACCCCTCCACTTT
clone size: many
J gene: TRBJ1-6
D gene: NA
V gene: TRBV3-1

CDR3 protein: CSARVDFHQPQHF
CDR3 DNA: TGCAGTGCTAGAGTGGATTTTCATCAGCCCCAGCATTTT
clone size: many
J gene: TRBJ1-5
D gene: NA
V gene: TRBV20-1

CDR3 protein: CASSVAGNEQFF
CDR3 DNA: TGTGCCAGCAGCGTAGCAGGGAATGAGCAGTTCTTC
clone size: many
J gene: TRBJ2-1
D gene: NA
V gene: TRBV9

CDR3 protein: CASSFGTSSTDTQYF
CDR3 DNA: TGTGCCAGCAGCTTCGGGACTTCTAGCACAGATACGCAGTATTTT
clone size: NA
J gene: TRBJ2-3
D gene: NA
V gene: TRBV7-3

CDR3 protein: CASSQLGILPLSTEAFF
CDR3 DNA: TGCGCCAGCAGCCAACTTGGGATTCTACCGTTGAGCACTGAAGCTTTCTTT
clone size: many
J gene: TRBJ1-1
D gene: NA
V gene: TRBV4-1

CDR3 protein: CASRGGGAYNEQFF
CDR3 DNA: TGTGCCAGCAGGGGGGGGGGGGCCTACAATGAGCAGTTCTTC
clone size: many
J gene: TRBJ2-1
D gene: TRBD2
V gene: TRBV6-2/TRBV6-3

CDR3 protein: CATSDHRTVQTQYF
CDR3 DNA: TGTGCCACCAGTGACCACCGGACAGTACAGACCCAGTACTTC
clone size: many
J gene: TRBJ2-5
D gene: NA
V gene: TRBV24-1

CDR3 protein: CASRTRDRGTEAFF
CDR3 DNA: TGTGCCAGCAGGACCCGGGACAGGGGCACTGAAGCTTTCTTT
clone size: few
J gene: TRBJ1-1
D gene: TRBD1
V gene: TRBV5-4

CDR3 protein: CSAGQGAVNEKLFF
CDR3 DNA: TGCAGTGCTGGACAGGGGGCGGTCAATGAAAAACTGTTTTTT
clone size: many
J gene: TRBJ1-4
D gene: TRBD1
V gene: TRBV20-1

CDR3 protein: CASSFKGSRGYTF
CDR3 DNA: TGTGCCAGCAGTTTTAAGGGTAGCCGTGGCTACACCTTC
clone size: many
J gene: TRBJ1-2
D gene: NA
V gene: TRBV27

CDR3 protein: CSARFSGAREQYF
CDR3 DNA: TGCAGTGCTAGGTTTTCTGGGGCGAGAGAGCAGTACTTC
clone size: NA
J gene: TRBJ2-7
D gene: NA
V gene: TRBV20-1

CDR3 protein: CSAREGRNTEAFF
CDR3 DNA: TGCAGTGCTAGAGAGGGCAGGAACACTGAAGCTTTCTTT
clone size: many
J gene: TRBJ1-1
D gene: NA
V gene: TRBV20-1

CDR3 protein: CASSVEGHQALWVGELFF
CDR3 DNA: TGTGCCAGTAGCGTGGAAGGACACCAGGCTCTCTGGGTCGGGGAGCTGTTTTTT
clone size: few
J gene: TRBJ2-2
D gene: NA
V gene: TRBV19

CDR3 protein: CASSGGTGKFSWETQYF
CDR3 DNA: TGTGCCAGCAGCGGTGGGACAGGGAAATTTAGTTGGGAGACCCAGTACTTC
clone size: NA
J gene: TRBJ2-5
D gene: TRBD1
V gene: TRBV5-6

CDR3 protein: CASSPGLALEQFF
CDR3 DNA: TGTGCCAGCAGTCCTGGACTAGCCCTTGAGCAGTTCTTC
clone size: many
J gene: TRBJ2-1
D gene: TRBD2
V gene: TRBV2

CDR3 protein: CASSLTASGAYTDTQYF
CDR3 DNA: TGTGCCAGCAGCTTAACGGCTAGCGGGGCCTACACAGATACGCAGTATTTT
clone size: many
J gene: TRBJ2-3
D gene: TRBD2
V gene: TRBV7-3

CDR3 protein: CASSPRRQGARKLFF
CDR3 DNA: TGTGCCAGCAGCCCAAGGAGACAGGGGGCGCGAAAACTGTTTTTT
clone size: many
J gene: TRBJ1-4
D gene: TRBD1
V gene: TRBV11-2

CDR3 protein: CASSLSGRRSSEQFF
CDR3 DNA: TGCGCCAGCAGCTTGAGCGGGAGAAGGTCGAGTGAGCAGTTCTTC
clone size: NA
J gene: TRBJ2-1
D gene: TRBD2
V gene: TRBV5-1

CDR3 protein: CSVGGRAAYEQYF
CDR3 DNA: TGCAGTGTCGGTGGGAGGGCCGCCTACGAGCAGTACTTC
clone size: few
J gene: TRBJ2-7
D gene: TRBD2
V gene: TRBV20-1

CDR3 protein: CSARAPLAGGNEQFF
CDR3 DNA: TGCAGTGCTAGAGCCCCTCTTGCGGGAGGTAATGAGCAGTTCTTC
clone size: NA
J gene: TRBJ2-1
D gene: TRBD2
V gene: TRBV20-1

CDR3 protein: CASSFAGANTEAFF
CDR3 DNA: TGTGCCAGCAGTTTCGCGGGGGCGAACACTGAAGCTTTCTTT
clone size: many
J gene: TRBJ1-1
D gene: NA
V gene: TRBV28

CDR3 protein: CSAPDSLNTEAFF
CDR3 DNA: TGCAGTGCTCCGGACAGTTTGAACACTGAAGCTTTCTTT
clone size: NA
J gene: TRBJ1-1
D gene: NA
V gene: TRBV20-1

CDR3 protein: CASSDQGQGPQETQYF
CDR3 DNA: TGTGCCAGCAGTGATCAGGGACAGGGGCCACAAGAGACCCAGTACTTC
clone size: many
J gene: TRBJ2-5
D gene: TRBD1
V gene: TRBV2

CDR3 protein: CASSQEGQPHNEQFF
CDR3 DNA: TGTGCCAGCAGCCAAGAGGGACAGCCCCATAATGAGCAGTTCTTC
clone size: many
J gene: TRBJ2-1
D gene: TRBD1
V gene: TRBV4-2

CDR3 protein: CASRRGLVRSGEQFF
CDR3 DNA: TGTGCCAGCAGACGGGGACTAGTACGGTCGGGTGAGCAGTTCTTC
clone size: many
J gene: TRBJ2-1
D gene: TRBD2
V gene: TRBV2

CDR3 protein: CAISQPGTGNSYNEQFF
CDR3 DNA: TGTGCCATCAGCCAACCCGGGACAGGGAACTCCTACAATGAGCAGTTCTTC
clone size: many
J gene: TRBJ2-1
D gene: TRBD1
V gene: TRBV10-3

CDR3 protein: CASTGRQALETQYF
CDR3 DNA: TGTGCCAGCACCGGACGCCAGGCGCTTGAGACCCAGTACTTC
clone size: many
J gene: TRBJ2-5
D gene: NA
V gene: TRBV12-3/TRBV12-4

CDR3 protein: CASSPLTSGRQFNEQFF
CDR3 DNA: TGCGCCAGCAGCCCATTGACTAGCGGGAGGCAATTCAATGAGCAGTTCTTC
clone size: many
J gene: TRBJ2-1
D gene: TRBD2
V gene: TRBV4-3

CDR3 protein: CATRSDTYNEQFF
CDR3 DNA: TGTGCCACCCGCTCGGATACCTACAATGAGCAGTTCTTC
clone size: NA
J gene: TRBJ2-1
D gene: NA
V gene: TRBV10-3

CDR3 protein: CASSYSLVTGRGRSGNQPQHF
CDR3 DNA: TGTGCCAGCAGTTACTCATTGGTAACTGGTAGAGGGAGGTCGGGCAATCAGCCCCAGCATTTT
clone size: NA
J gene: TRBJ1-5
D gene: NA
V gene: TRBV2

CDR3 protein: CASSYSRSPNTGELFF
CDR3 DNA: TGTGCCAGCAGTTACTCGCGGAGCCCGAACACCGGGGAGCTGTTTTTT
clone size: NA
J gene: TRBJ2-2
D gene: NA
V gene: TRBV6-5

CDR3 protein: CASIGENNSPLHF
CDR3 DNA: TGTGCCAGTATAGGGGAAAATAATTCACCCCTCCACTTT
clone size: many
J gene: TRBJ1-6
D gene: NA
V gene: TRBV19

CDR3 protein: CAWRRQVVFGYTF
CDR3 DNA: TGTGCCTGGAGAAGACAGGTTGTTTTCGGCTACACCTTC
clone size: many
J gene: TRBJ1-2
D gene: NA
V gene: TRBV30

CDR3 protein: CASSPTGSNTEAFF
CDR3 DNA: TGTGCCAGCAGTCCCACAGGGTCGAACACTGAAGCTTTCTTT
clone size: many
J gene: TRBJ1-1
D gene: NA
V gene: TRBV28

CDR3 protein: CASSREREGRNEQFF
CDR3 DNA: TGTGCCAGCAGCCGAGAGCGGGAGGGCCGCAATGAGCAGTTCTTC
clone size: many
J gene: TRBJ2-1
D gene: TRBD2
V gene: TRBV28